This passage covers 14 T cell receptor beta chains from one sample sequenced in a study of blood T cell repertoires in COVID-19. Only in-frame clones appear in the TCRdb table, and some are missing; sequencing was by immunoSEQ multiplex PCR. The repertoire consists of around 80,000 clones, with around 88% occurring once and the leading ten covering about 0.5%. The sequencing sample was made of peripheral blood. These receptors all come from a man aged 60 to 75 with acute or convalescent COVID-19.

The V gene is TRBV27, the J gene TRBJ1-5; a weak D match, TRBD1 (5 bases). This CDR3 is built from 12 residues. From germline, CDR1 is MNHEY and CDR2 SMNVEV (reference sequence). The germline V and J ends were trimmed by 6 bases and 3 bases, with 6 bases remaining between them. The CDR3 sequence is CASSRDNQPQHF. CDR3 sequence (DNA): TGTGCCAGCAGCAGGGACAATCAGCCCCAGCATTTT.

The chain employs TRBV7-9 and TRBJ2-5; D is unresolved. CDR1 and CDR2 (germline): SEHNR, FQNEAQ (reference sequence). This CDR3 spans 14 amino acids. Trimming cost V 5 bases and J 4 bases, with 14 bases left between them. CDR3 bases: TGTGCCAGCAGCGACACCCTTCTAAGAGAGACCCAGTACTTC. Translating gives CASSDTLLRETQYF. Complete variable domain (other parts from reference TRBV7-9 and TRBJ2-5): DTGVSQNPRHKITKRGQNVTFRCDPISEHNRLYWYRQTLGQGPEFLTYFQNEAQLEKSRLLSDRFSAERPKGSFSTLEIQRTEQGDSAMYLCASSDTLLRETQYFGPGTRLLVL.

The gene calls are TRBV27 and TRBJ2-7; 7 nucleotides align to TRBD1. Germline values: CDR1 MNHEY, CDR2 SMNVEV (reference sequence). V lost 3 bases to trimming and J lost 3 bases; unmatched junction nucleotides: 5. The CDR3 length is 14 residues. In nucleotides, the CDR3 is TGTGCCAGCAGTTTTTCAGGGGGAGTCTACGAGCAGTACTTC. Translation: CASSFSGGVYEQYF.

This sequence joins TRBV7-7 and TRBJ2-5, with 8 bases identical to TRBD1. This CDR3 has 16 residues. CDR1 and CDR2 from the germline V gene are SSHAT and FNYEAQ (reference sequence). Germline trimming cut 1 base from V and 0 bases from J; bases unmatched to any gene: 4. CDR3 bases: TGTGCCAGCAGCTTAGGAGGACAGGGATACCAAGAGACCCAGTACTTC. Translation gives CASSLGGQGYQETQYF.

The chain joins TRBV9 to TRBJ1-2; D not certain. V gave up 0 bases and J gave up 4 bases, with 10 bases separating them. The CDR3 is made up of 14 amino acids. Germline V gene lookup returns CDR1 SGDLS and CDR2 YYNGEE. The CDR3 DNA reads TGTGCCAGCAGCGTAGCCTTACAAACCTATGGCTACACCTTC. Protein sequence: CASSVALQTYGYTF.

V is TRBV5-6 and J is TRBJ2-5, with 10 bases matching TRBD1. V dropped 3 bases and J dropped 4; count of bases not matched to a gene: 3. CDR1 is SGHDT, CDR2 YYEEEE, per germline. This CDR3 spans 14 amino acids. CDR3 loop: CASSWGQGRETQYF. The CDR3 bases are TGTGCCAGCAGCTGGGGACAGGGGCGAGAGACCCAGTACTTC.

This chain links TRBV19 with TRBJ1-1; D is ambiguous. The CDR3 is made up of 15 amino acids. CDR1 and CDR2 (germline): LNHDA, SQIVND (reference sequence). Trimming cost V 5 bases and J 4 bases, with 17 bases left between them. The CDR3 sequence: CASSPQSRLSTEAFF. CDR3 nucleotides: TGTGCCAGTAGTCCACAAAGCAGGTTATCCACTGAAGCTTTCTTT.

V usage is TRBV5-5 and J usage is TRBJ2-3; TRBD1 aligns across 8 bases. CDR3 length: 15 amino acids. The J segment lost 4 bases and the V segment lost 5 bases, leaving 9 bases of the junction unmatched. Looked up from germline, CDR1 is SGHKS and CDR2 is YYEKEE (reference sequence). CDR3: CASSSGTGFSDTQYF. In nucleotides, the CDR3 is TGTGCCAGCAGTTCCGGGACAGGATTCTCAGATACGCAGTATTTT.

The chain carries TRBV30 and TRBJ1-1, with 9 positions matching TRBD1. Trimming at V came to 5 bases and at J to 4 bases, leaving 5 bases not matched to a gene. CDR3 length: 13 residues. The germline V gene has CDR1 GTSNPN and CDR2 SVGIG (reference sequence). As DNA, the CDR3 is TGTGCCTGGTCGGACAGGGGAGGCACTGAAGCTTTCTTT. Its protein is CAWSDRGGTEAFF.

V usage is TRBV5-1 and J usage is TRBJ1-1; TRBD1 matches at 9 bases. Germline V lookup: CDR1 SGHRS, CDR2 YFSETQ. This CDR3 region has 15 residues. V shed 2 bases, J shed 2 bases, and the junction held 4 bases outside the gene matches. DNA of the CDR3: TGCGCCAGCAGCTTAACGACAGGGGGTAACACTGAAGCTTTCTTT. It yields the protein CASSLTTGGNTEAFF.

The rearrangement joins TRBV5-4 to TRBJ1-1, with D possibly matching TRBD1 (5 bases). The CDR3 consists of 15 residues. Trimming removed 4 bases at V and 0 bases at J, with 13 bases between. Germline lookup yields CDR1 SGHNT and CDR2 YYREEE (reference sequence). The CDR3 DNA sequence: TGTGCCAGCAGCATAGGGGCGGGAATGAACACTGAAGCTTTCTTT. Translating gives CASSIGAGMNTEAFF.

The J gene is TRBJ2-7, the V gene TRBV29-1; 7 bases match TRBD2. Unmatched junction bases numbered 10, after V lost 4 bases and J lost 4 bases. Germline CDR1 SQVTM, CDR2 ANQGSEA. This CDR3 contains 14 residues. The CDR3, as DNA: TGCAGCGTTGGTTCGCCGGGACTAAGGTACGAGCAGTACTTC. Encoded protein: CSVGSPGLRYEQYF.

V and J are TRBV15 and TRBJ1-4; weak D call: TRBD1 (6 bases). With 4 bases removed from V and 0 bases from J, the gap between germline ends came to 12 bases. The CDR3 sequence is 16 residues long. Germline values: CDR1 LNHNV, CDR2 YYDKDF (reference sequence). CDR3 sequence reads: CATSIRDITTNEKLFF. CDR3 DNA sequence: TGTGCCACCAGCATCCGGGACATCACAACTAATGAAAAACTGTTTTTT.

V and J are TRBV30 and TRBJ1-4; no firm D call. The CDR3 runs 15 residues. V lost 3 bases and J 0 bases, leaving 11 bases between the germline ends. Germline CDR1 and CDR2: GTSNPN and SVGIG (reference sequence). The CDR3 nucleotides read TGTGCCTGGAGGGATGGCGGTGCAACTAATGAAAAACTGTTTTTT. This encodes CAWRDGGATNEKLFF.